Below are 13 T cell receptor beta chains sequenced from a single sample in a study of cytomegalovirus exposure and HLA in healthy donors. It was with 60 Vbeta and 13 Jbeta primers that the PCR ran. TCRdb keeps only in-frame clones here, not all; method: immunoSEQ multiplex PCR. The repertoire consists of roughly 120,000 clones, with 75% to 85% occurring once and the leading ten covering about 3.3%. The sample comprised PBMCs. The receptors here all came from a male donor in good health and CMV-seronegative.

This clone was found a few times. The gene calls are TRBV6-4 and TRBJ1-5; D is undetermined. Germline V gene lookup returns CDR1 MRHNA and CDR2 SNTAGT. V lost 5 bases, J lost 4 bases, and 6 bases lay in between. This CDR3 contains 12 residues. For the CDR3, the DNA is TGTGCCAGCAGTCCACGGAATCAGCCCCAGCATTTT. It codes for CASSPRNQPQHF.

As to this clone: One junction end does not reproduce the germline sequence, and a read error may be involved. This rearrangement joins TRBV7-2 to TRBJ2-7; D not resolved. Germline V gene data show CDR1 as SGHTA and CDR2 as FQGNSA. CDR3 length equals 12 residues. The CDR3 DNA is TGTGCCAGCAGCTTCGAGATCGAACCCCCGAGATTC. Protein product: CASSFEIEPPRF.

The chain joins TRBV7-9 to TRBJ2-5, with a weak D call TRBD1 (6 bases). Germline V gene lookup returns CDR1 SEHNR and CDR2 FQNEAQ (reference sequence). The V gene lost 3 bases and the J gene lost 2 bases, with 10 bases spanning the gap. This CDR3 spans 14 amino acids. The CDR3 region has the DNA TGTGCCAGCAGCTTGGGACACTTGCAAGAGACCCAGTACTTC. Its protein product is CASSLGHLQETQYF.

The chain combines TRBV6-1 with TRBJ1-1; perhaps TRBD1 as D (6 bases). V was pared by 5 bases and J by 1 base, with 8 bases between. In germline, CDR1 is MNHNS, CDR2 SASEGT. The CDR3 length is 13 residues. CDR3 in DNA: TGTGCCAGCAGTTCAGGGGAGAACACTGAAGCTTTCTTT. It specifies CASSSGENTEAFF.

This chain's CDR3 is CAWSVMEGYVETQYF. DNA of the CDR3: TGTGCCTGGAGTGTAATGGAGGGCTATGTGGAGACCCAGTACTTC. J is TRBJ2-5 and V is TRBV30, with D possibly matching TRBD2 (6 bases). Germline values: CDR1 GTSNPN, CDR2 SVGIG (reference sequence). The V end lost 0 bases, the J end lost 5 bases, and 16 bases lay between the germline ends. The CDR3 spans 15 residues.

This clone has a single count. This sequence joins TRBV27 and TRBJ1-5; D is undetermined. Germline CDR1 reads MNHEY; CDR2 reads SMNVEV (reference sequence). V was trimmed by 5 bases and J by 6 bases, leaving 14 bases between them. The length of the CDR3 is 14 residues. CDR3 protein: CASSMAGNGQPQHF. For the CDR3, the DNA is TGTGCCAGCAGTATGGCCGGGAACGGTCAGCCCCAGCATTTT.

This clone has a single count. The V and J genes are TRBV25-1 and TRBJ1-2; tentatively, D is TRBD1 (5 bases). Trimming cost V 1 base and J 1 base, with 10 bases left between them. Germline V gene lookup returns CDR1 MGHDK and CDR2 SYGVNS. The CDR3 runs 15 residues. The CDR3 region is CASSEWGSNNYGYTF. The CDR3 DNA sequence: TGTGCCAGCAGTGAATGGGGCAGCAATAACTATGGCTACACCTTC.

A few counts support this clone. The chain is built from TRBV27 and TRBJ2-1; no clear D gene. This CDR3 contains 13 residues. The V end lost 6 bases, the J end lost 0 bases, and 6 bases lay between the germline ends. CDR1 is MNHEY, CDR2 SMNVEV, per germline (reference sequence). CDR3 sequence: CASRRSSYNEQFF. The CDR3 nucleotides are TGTGCCAGCAGGAGGAGCTCCTACAATGAGCAGTTCTTC.

The CDR3 nucleotides read TGTGCCAGCAGCTTGGAGCTAGCGGGGGCCGGCACAGATACGCAGTATTTT. Protein sequence: CASSLELAGAGTDTQYF. This chain connects TRBV5-4 to TRBJ2-3, with 10 bases identical to TRBD2. Germline values: CDR1 SGHNT, CDR2 YYREEE (reference sequence). The CDR3 consists of 17 residues. With 0 bases clipped from V and 1 base from J, the junction kept 5 bases outside the gene matches. The whole variable domain, filled in from reference TRBV5-4 and TRBJ2-3, reads ETGVTQSPTHLIKTRGQQVTLRCSSQSGHNTVSWYQQALGQGPQFIFQYYREEENGRGNFPPRFSGLQFPNYSSELNVNALELDDSALYLCASSLELAGAGTDTQYFGPGTRLTVL.

The genes are TRBV29-1 and TRBJ1-2; D call uncertain. Germline values: CDR1 SQVTM, CDR2 ANQGSEA. The CDR3 extends over 11 amino acids. The V and J ends lost 6 bases and 5 bases respectively, with 10 bases between them. This chain's CDR3 is CSVSLVYGYTF. DNA of the CDR3: TGCAGCGTCTCGCTAGTTTATGGCTACACCTTC.

The chain uses TRBV5-1 and TRBJ2-1, with 9 bases that match TRBD2. There are 19 residues in the CDR3. Germline V gives CDR1 SGHRS, CDR2 YFSETQ. Trimming took 0 bases from V and 3 from J; bases not matched to a gene: 13. This CDR3 is CASSLVGLLGGRDYNEQFF. For the CDR3, the DNA is TGCGCCAGCAGCTTGGTAGGTCTTCTTGGCGGGAGGGACTACAATGAGCAGTTCTTC.

This sequence joins TRBV29-1 and TRBJ1-1; D not certain. The CDR3 consists of 13 residues. Trimming removed 6 bases from V and 11 bases from J, with 22 bases in between. Germline V gene lookup returns CDR1 SQVTM and CDR2 ANQGSEA. The CDR3 nucleotides are TGCAGCGTCTTTGATTTCAGCGGGCGCGTTGCTTTCTTT. Its protein is CSVFDFSGRVAFF.

The chain links TRBV5-6 to TRBJ1-2, with 8 bases fitting TRBD1. The CDR3 length is 13 residues. The V gene's germline CDR1 is SGHDT and CDR2 YYEEEE. The trim removed 6 bases at V and 6 bases at J, leaving 7 bases unmatched. The chain's CDR3 is CASTLQGAHGYTF. The DNA of the CDR3 is TGTGCCAGCACCCTCCAGGGGGCCCATGGCTACACCTTC.